Detailed here is one T cell receptor beta chain. The table came from immunoSEQ multiplex PCR; TCRdb's copy has only in-frame clones and leaves some out. The data contain more than 95,000 clones, roughly 79% of them singletons. The data originate from a study of blood T cell repertoires in COVID-19. The wider study: PBMCs, B-cell-depleted T cells, or T cells were the source of the cDNA or gDNA that made up the material.

CDR1 and CDR2 (germline): MDHEN, SYDVKM. The junction had 7 bases not matched to a gene; V was cut back by 6 bases and J by 1 base. This CDR3 is built from 15 residues. The sample consisted of peripheral blood. The gene calls are TRBV28 and TRBJ2-7; 9 nucleotides agree with TRBD1. The receptor was isolated from a woman in her seventies with acute or convalescent COVID-19. The CDR3 DNA follows: TGTGCCAGCAGCGACTGGGACAGGGCTTCCTACGAGCAGTACTTC. It encodes CASSDWDRASYEQYF.